This record concerns one T cell receptor beta chain sequence. The data were taken from a study of blood T cell repertoires in COVID-19. Across the whole study: The United States, Italy and Spain supplied acute and convalescent COVID-19 samples. T cells, B-cell-depleted T cells, or PBMCs provided the cDNA or gDNA that served as material.

In the source study's methods: How many nucleated cells were present was estimated from reference gene primer amplification. Assay: immunoSEQ multiplex PCR; the TCRdb copy retains only in-frame clones and omits some. V, J and clone size were drawn from that table, and D and trimming were deduced from the DNA. The repertoire holds roughly 65,000 clones, with approximately 80% as singletons. V was clipped by 8 bases and J by 6 bases, with 17 bases between them. CDR3 length equals 13 residues. Germline loops: CDR1 MNHEY, CDR2 SVGAGI. The sequencing input was peripheral blood. The source of this sequence is a human donor in a cohort sampled during active COVID-19. The rearrangement joins TRBV6-5 to TRBJ2-7, with a possible D match to TRBD1 (6 bases). The CDR3 DNA sequence: TGTGCCAGCCACCTGACCGACAGGCTCGAGCAGTACTTC. This codes for CASHLTDRLEQYF.